This T cell receptor beta chain comes out of a study of T cell responses to AZD1222 COVID-19 vaccine. Study-wide results and caveats: Rises in breadth and depth of Spike-specific TCRs came after two AZD1222 doses. Unmutated variant regions are reportedly targeted by nearly half of spike-specific TCRs.

Sequencing used immunoSEQ multiplex PCR; TCRdb keeps in-frame clones, though not all of them. Of about 130,000 clones listed, approximately 91% are singletons. Concerning this clone itself: Its antigen is currently unknown.

Germline V lookup: CDR1 SGHTA, CDR2 FQGNSA. Trimming removed 0 bases at V and 6 bases at J, with 5 bases between. The length of the CDR3 is 12 residues. The sample here was peripheral blood, taken 28 days after the second AZD1222 dose. The chain carries TRBV7-2 and TRBJ2-5; D not resolved. This TCR was recovered from an adult who received the AZD1222 COVID-19 vaccine. CDR3 sequence reads: CASSLAGKTQYF. The CDR3 DNA is TGTGCCAGCAGCTTAGCAGGGAAGACCCAGTACTTC.